One sample yielded the 31 T cell receptor beta chains listed below, sequenced in a study of blood T cell repertoires in COVID-19. Produced via immunoSEQ multiplex PCR; TCRdb's table is partial and in-frame only. The repertoire holds about 130,000 clones, about 85% seen once, with about 9.5% in the top ten. Sequences were obtained from peripheral blood. These receptors all stem from a man in his forties with active or convalescent COVID-19.

The CDR3 DNA reads as TGTGCCAGCTCACCACCTCAAAGGGGTAGCACAGATACGCAGTATTTT. Encoded protein: CASSPPQRGSTDTQYF. The chain recombines TRBV18 with TRBJ2-3; TRBD1 might be the D (5 bases). The V gene lost 0 bases and the J gene lost 0 bases, with 10 bases spanning the gap. The CDR3 has 16 residues. Germline V gene data show CDR1 as KGHSH and CDR2 as LQKENI.

This clone was found a few times. The rearrangement uses TRBV6-5 and TRBJ1-5; TRBD1 agrees at 7 bases. The CDR3 loop spans 13 amino acids. Unmatched junction bases numbered 7, after V lost 8 bases and J lost 6 bases. Germline V gene data show CDR1 as MNHEY and CDR2 as SVGAGI. The CDR3 sequence: CASAPAGGQPQHF. DNA for the CDR3: TGTGCCAGCGCCCCGGCAGGGGGTCAGCCCCAGCATTTT.

The chain recombines TRBV9 with TRBJ2-1; maybe TRBD2 (5 bases). The CDR3 has 15 residues. The germline V gene has CDR1 SGDLS and CDR2 YYNGEE. The V end lost 1 base, the J end lost 4 bases, and 12 bases lay between the germline ends. In nucleotides, the CDR3 is TGTGCCAGCAGCGTAACCGGACTCTGGTACAATGAGCAGTTCTTC. Its protein is CASSVTGLWYNEQFF. The full variable domain, completed using reference TRBV9 and TRBJ2-1, is DSGVTQTPKHLITATGQRVTLRCSPRSGDLSVYWYQQSLDQGLQFLIQYYNGEERAKGNILERFSAQQFPDLHSELNLSSLELGDSALYFCASSVTGLWYNEQFFGPGTRLTVL.

Only one count was recorded for this clone. This sequence joins TRBV9 and TRBJ1-3, with D tentatively TRBD1 (6 bases). The V gene lost 4 bases and the J gene lost 0 bases, with 14 bases spanning the gap. Germline-derived CDR1 and CDR2 are SGDLS and YYNGEE. The CDR3 totals 16 residues. CDR3 DNA: TGTGCCAGCAGCCAGGCGCCAGGGGACTCTGGAAACACCATATATTTT. Its translation: CASSQAPGDSGNTIYF.

This chain links TRBV11-2 with TRBJ1-1; 10 bases align to TRBD1. Trimming took 5 bases from V and 4 from J; bases not matched to a gene: 4. The germline gives CDR1 SGHAT, CDR2 FQNNGV. The CDR3 sequence is 14 residues long. The CDR3 spells CASSLGTGATEAFF. CDR3 DNA sequence: TGTGCCAGCAGCCTGGGGACAGGGGCCACTGAAGCTTTCTTT. The entire variable domain, with the rest obtained from reference TRBV11-2 and TRBJ1-1, is as follows: EAGVAQSPRYKIIEKRQSVAFWCNPISGHATLYWYQQILGQGPKLLIQFQNNGVVDDSQLPKDRFSAERLKGVDSTLKIQPAKLEDSAVYLCASSLGTGATEAFFGQGTRLTVV.

This sequence joins TRBV10-2 and TRBJ2-7, with 7 bases identical to TRBD1. V was clipped by 2 bases and J by 6 bases; unmatched bases: 4. CDR1 WSHSY and CDR2 SAAADI come from the germline V gene. This CDR3 has 13 residues. In nucleotides, the CDR3 is TGCGCCAGCAGTGAGAGGGACAGCGGCGAGCAGTACTTC. Translated, it gives CASSERDSGEQYF.

This clone came up once. The chain recombines TRBV11-2 with TRBJ1-1, with TRBD1 identical over 8 bases. The CDR3 has 15 residues. Germline CDR1 is SGHAT and CDR2 is FQNNGV. Trimming at V came to 4 bases and at J to 5 bases, leaving 9 bases not matched to a gene. CDR3 residues: CASSSRTGTFTEAFF. The DNA for the CDR3 is TGTGCCAGCAGCTCCCGGACAGGGACTTTTACTGAAGCTTTCTTT.

The chain joins TRBV3-1 (or the pseudogene TRBV3-2) to TRBJ2-7; TRBD2 aligns across 10 bases. Per the germline V gene, CDR1 is LGHDT and CDR2 is YNNKEL (reference sequence). Trimming cost V 8 bases and J 7 bases; bases outside gene matches: 11. The CDR3 length is 14 residues. CDR3 coding DNA: TGTGCCAGCGGGCGGGGGACTAGCGTGTATGAGCAGTACTTC. Translated: CASGRGTSVYEQYF.

V and J are TRBV30 and TRBJ2-5; TRBD2 matches 16 bases. The CDR3 runs to 16 residues. CDR1 and CDR2 from the germline V gene are GTSNPN and SVGIG (reference sequence). Trimming removed 1 base from V and 4 bases from J; junction bases left unmatched: 3. The CDR3 region has the DNA TGTGCCTGGAGTGCGGGACTAGCGGGGGGGCGAGAGACCCAGTACTTC. Amino acids: CAWSAGLAGGRETQYF.

The chain employs TRBV7-2 and TRBJ2-2; TRBD2 aligns across 10 bases. Germline CDR1 reads SGHTA; CDR2 reads FQGNSA. The V gene end was trimmed by 4 bases and the J gene end by 4 bases; junction bases not matched to a gene: 6. The CDR3 spans 16 residues. The CDR3 sequence is CASSSSGGALTGELFF. The CDR3 coding sequence is TGTGCCAGCAGCTCGAGCGGGGGGGCTCTCACCGGGGAGCTGTTTTTT.

The genes are TRBV7-2 and TRBJ1-1; 8 bases align to TRBD1. J lost 2 bases, V lost 5 bases, and 4 bases had no gene match. The CDR3 loop spans 14 amino acids. Germline values: CDR1 SGHTA, CDR2 FQGNSA. Written as DNA, the CDR3 is TGTGCCAGCAGCGTACAGGGGGGTAACACTGAAGCTTTCTTT. Amino acid sequence: CASSVQGGNTEAFF.

The chain uses TRBV19 and TRBJ2-1; possible D gene TRBD2, 5 bases. Trimming took off 7 bases at V and 6 bases at J, with 16 bases between the two ends. The CDR3 contains 14 residues. From germline, CDR1 is LNHDA and CDR2 SQIVND (reference sequence). CDR3 in DNA: TGTGCCAGTACTGGACTCCAAACCCTCAATGAGCAGTTCTTC. This gives the protein CASTGLQTLNEQFF.

This clone was counted once. The chain recombines TRBV2 with TRBJ2-1, with 10 positions matching TRBD2. CDR1 and CDR2 (germline): SNHLY, FYNNEI. V lost 6 bases and J lost 7; bases outside the gene matches: 12. The length of the CDR3 is 16 residues. The CDR3 is CASRSSGTSATNEQFF. The CDR3 nucleotides are TGTGCCAGCAGGAGCTCCGGGACTAGCGCCACGAATGAGCAGTTCTTC. Using reference TRBV2 and TRBJ2-1 for the parts outside the CDR3, the full variable domain is EPEVTQTPSHQVTQMGQEVILRCVPISNHLYFYWYRQILGQKVEFLVSFYNNEISEKSEIFDDQFSVERPDGSNFTLKIRSTKLEDSAMYFCASRSSGTSATNEQFFGPGTRLTVL.

This chain connects TRBV30 to TRBJ2-5; D is possibly TRBD2 (5 bases). Germline CDR1 GTSNPN, CDR2 SVGIG (reference sequence). This CDR3 contains 13 residues. Trimming cost V 5 bases and J 2 bases, with 12 bases left between them. CDR3 sequence (DNA): TGTGCCTGGGAAAGATCGGGACAAGAGACCCAGTACTTC. It encodes CAWERSGQETQYF.

This chain connects TRBV7-9 to TRBJ1-4; maybe TRBD1 (6 bases). The CDR3 runs to 15 residues. Germline V gene data show CDR1 as SEHNR and CDR2 as FQNEAQ (reference sequence). With 6 bases removed from V and 5 bases from J, the gap between germline ends came to 16 bases. In DNA, the CDR3 is TGTGCCAGCAGAGCGGACAGCAGACAAAATGAAAAACTGTTTTTT. It yields the protein CASRADSRQNEKLFF.

This chain uses TRBV29-1 with TRBJ2-5, with D perhaps TRBD2 (6 bases). The germline gives CDR1 SQVTM, CDR2 ANQGSEA. The CDR3 has 12 amino acids. V was pared by 8 bases and J by 4 bases, with 14 bases between. This CDR3 is CSHDGGAETQYF. In nucleotides, the CDR3 is TGCAGCCATGATGGAGGGGCAGAGACCCAGTACTTC. The full variable domain, its missing parts supplied by reference TRBV29-1 and TRBJ2-5, is SAVISQKPSRDICQRGTSLTIQCQVDSQVTMMFWYRQQPGQSLTLIATANQGSEATYESGFVIDKFPISRPNLTFSTLTVSNMSPEDSSIYLCSHDGGAETQYFGPGTRLLVL.

The rearrangement links TRBV6-5 to TRBJ2-7; 10 nucleotides agree with TRBD1. The CDR3 is 15 residues long. The junction had 10 bases not matched to a gene; V was cut back by 6 bases and J by 5 bases. Germline values: CDR1 MNHEY, CDR2 SVGAGI. CDR3 in amino acids: CASRFSDRGLHEQYF. As DNA, the CDR3 is TGTGCCAGCAGATTCTCCGACAGGGGGCTGCACGAGCAGTACTTC.

The chain carries TRBV14 and TRBJ2-3; D not resolved. The CDR3 consists of 15 residues. V was pared by 1 base and J by 1 base, with 9 bases between. Germline V CDR1 and CDR2: SGHDN, FVKESK. The CDR3 bases are TGTGCCAGCAGCCAAGCCAGGATGGGCACAGATACGCAGTATTTT. This gives the protein CASSQARMGTDTQYF.

Here the CDR3 reads CATADNMNTEAFF. In DNA form, the CDR3 reads TGTGCCACCGCGGACAATATGAACACTGAAGCTTTCTTT. V gene TRBV10-3 combines with J gene TRBJ1-1, with D maybe TRBD1 (5 bases). The germline V gene encodes CDR1 ENHRY and CDR2 SYGVKD. V was cut by 10 bases and J by 0 bases, with 12 bases left in between. The length of the CDR3 is 13 residues.

This clone appeared once. The genes are TRBV10-3 and TRBJ1-1; no definite D call. Germline V gene data show CDR1 as ENHRY and CDR2 as SYGVKD. V dropped 11 bases and J dropped 4 bases, with 17 bases sitting between them. The CDR3 has 13 residues. The CDR3 DNA reads as TGTGCCTCTCAAGCCGCCCTTGGCACTGAAGCTTTCTTT. Residues: CASQAALGTEAFF.

The V gene is TRBV10-3, the J gene TRBJ2-1; 10 bases map to TRBD2. CDR3 length equals 14 residues. The junction had 15 bases not matched to a gene; V was cut back by 10 bases and J by 12 bases. Germline assignment: CDR1 ENHRY and CDR2 SYGVKD. This chain's CDR3 is CASRIVAGGGSQFF. DNA of the CDR3: TGTGCCAGCCGCATCGTAGCGGGGGGAGGTTCGCAGTTCTTC.

The gene calls are TRBV7-9 and TRBJ2-1; 11 bases agree with TRBD2. Trimming removed 0 bases from V and 10 bases from J; junction bases left unmatched: 5. Germline V gene lookup returns CDR1 SEHNR and CDR2 FQNEAQ (reference sequence). This CDR3 comprises 15 residues. The CDR3 sequence: CASSLASGGASEQFF. CDR3 DNA sequence: TGTGCCAGCAGCTTAGCTAGCGGGGGGGCCTCGGAGCAGTTCTTC.

The V call is TRBV11-3, the J call TRBJ2-2; tentatively, D is TRBD2 (6 bases). In germline, CDR1 is SGHNT, CDR2 YENEEA. The CDR3 has 15 residues. V lost 5 bases and J lost 4, with 14 bases in between. The CDR3 DNA is TGTGCCAGCAGCCCCTCCGCGGGAAGCACCGGGGAGCTGTTTTTT. Translating gives CASSPSAGSTGELFF.

J is TRBJ2-3 and V is TRBV3-1 (or the pseudogene TRBV3-2); the match to TRBD2 covers 10 bases. CDR3 length: 13 residues. V lost 4 bases to trimming and J lost 13 bases; unmatched junction nucleotides: 8. Germline CDR1 and CDR2: LGHDT and YNNKEL (reference sequence). The CDR3 protein is CASSLATSGEEYF. In DNA form, the CDR3 reads TGTGCCAGCAGCCTCGCTACTAGCGGGGAGGAGTATTTT.

The chain is built from TRBV19 and TRBJ2-7; 8 nucleotides line up with TRBD1. Germline CDR1 is LNHDA and CDR2 is SQIVND (reference sequence). The CDR3 contains 14 residues. Trimming cost V 5 bases and J 5 bases; bases outside gene matches: 8. CDR3 in DNA: TGTGCCAGTAGTCCCTTGGACAGGGTCCACGAGCAGTACTTC. As protein: CASSPLDRVHEQYF.

The sample holds a few counts of this clone. This chain uses TRBV5-1 with TRBJ2-1; D ambiguous. CDR1 and CDR2 (germline): SGHRS, YFSETQ. Trimming removed 0 bases from V and 8 bases from J, with 6 bases in between. This CDR3 contains 12 residues. CDR3 coding DNA: TGCGCCAGCAGCTTGGTCGCGGATGAGCAGTTCTTC. Encoded protein: CASSLVADEQFF.

J is TRBJ1-6 and V is TRBV30, with D possibly TRBD1 on 6 matching bases. CDR1 is GTSNPN, CDR2 SVGIG, per germline (reference sequence). V gave up 0 bases and J gave up 7 bases, with 16 bases separating them. The CDR3 runs 16 residues. CDR3 in amino acids: CAWSVPHGQRNSPLHF. In DNA form, the CDR3 reads TGTGCCTGGAGTGTACCCCATGGACAGCGAAATTCACCCCTCCACTTT.

CDR3 nucleotide sequence: TGTGCCAGCAGCGTAGCGGGACTAGCGGGGATCAATGAGCAGTTCTTC. Its protein product is CASSVAGLAGINEQFF. This chain joins TRBV9 and TRBJ2-1; the match to TRBD2 covers 13 bases. Germline V lookup: CDR1 SGDLS, CDR2 YYNGEE. There are 16 residues in the CDR3. J was trimmed by 6 bases and V by 0 bases; bases with no gene match: 3.

This clone has just one count. The chain carries TRBV19 and TRBJ1-2; tentative D call: TRBD1 (6 bases). This CDR3 contains 17 residues. The V end lost 3 bases, the J end lost 2 bases, and 19 bases lay between the germline ends. Germline values: CDR1 LNHDA, CDR2 SQIVND (reference sequence). CDR3 nucleotides: TGTGCCAGTAGTATCCCCCTCGGGGGGCGGGAGAACTATGGCTACACCTTC. It translates to CASSIPLGGRENYGYTF.

This chain links TRBV23-1 with TRBJ1-5, with 11 nucleotides matching TRBD1. TRBV23-1 is an ORF for which the function is uncertain. The trim removed 3 bases at V and 5 bases at J, leaving 12 bases unmatched. The CDR3 is made up of 18 amino acids. This CDR3 reads CASSHPWGQGVPDQPQHF. As DNA, the CDR3 is TGCGCCAGCAGTCACCCCTGGGGACAGGGGGTACCGGATCAGCCCCAGCATTTT.

The V call is TRBV5-4, the J call TRBJ2-3, with a possible D match to TRBD1 (5 bases). The V end lost 0 bases, the J end lost 3 bases, and 11 bases lay between the germline ends. The length of the CDR3 is 15 residues. Germline CDR1 and CDR2: SGHNT and YYREEE (reference sequence). CDR3 region: CASSLAQRTTDTQYF. The CDR3 coding sequence is TGTGCCAGCAGCTTGGCCCAGAGGACAACAGATACGCAGTATTTT.